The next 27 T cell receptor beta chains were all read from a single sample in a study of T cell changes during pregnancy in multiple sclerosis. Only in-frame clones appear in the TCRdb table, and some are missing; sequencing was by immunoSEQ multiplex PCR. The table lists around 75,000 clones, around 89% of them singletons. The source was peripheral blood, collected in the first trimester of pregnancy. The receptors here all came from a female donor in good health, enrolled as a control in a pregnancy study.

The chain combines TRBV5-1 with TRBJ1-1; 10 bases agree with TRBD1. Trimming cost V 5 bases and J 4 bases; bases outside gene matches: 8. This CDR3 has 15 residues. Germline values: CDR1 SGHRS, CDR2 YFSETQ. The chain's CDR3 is CASSAGGQGLTEAFF. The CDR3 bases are TGCGCCAGCAGTGCCGGGGGACAGGGGCTCACTGAAGCTTTCTTT.

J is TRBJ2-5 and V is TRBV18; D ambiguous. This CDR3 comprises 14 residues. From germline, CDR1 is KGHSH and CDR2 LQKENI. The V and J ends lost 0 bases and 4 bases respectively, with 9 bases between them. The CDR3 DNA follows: TGTGCCAGCTCACCACCTATGGAGCGAGAGACCCAGTACTTC. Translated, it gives CASSPPMERETQYF. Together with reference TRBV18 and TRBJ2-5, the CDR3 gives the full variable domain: NAGVMQNPRHLVRRRGQEARLRCSPMKGHSHVYWYRQLPEEGLKFMVYLQKENIIDESGMPKERFSAEFPKEGPSILRIQQVVRGDSAAYFCASSPPMERETQYFGPGTRLLVL.

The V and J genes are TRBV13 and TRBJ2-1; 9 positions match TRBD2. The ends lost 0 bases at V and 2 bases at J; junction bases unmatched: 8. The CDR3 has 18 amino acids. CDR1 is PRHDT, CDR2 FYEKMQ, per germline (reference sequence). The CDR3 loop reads CASSLGTLAGAPYNEQFF. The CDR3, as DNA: TGTGCCAGCAGCTTAGGAACTTTAGCGGGGGCACCCTACAATGAGCAGTTCTTC.

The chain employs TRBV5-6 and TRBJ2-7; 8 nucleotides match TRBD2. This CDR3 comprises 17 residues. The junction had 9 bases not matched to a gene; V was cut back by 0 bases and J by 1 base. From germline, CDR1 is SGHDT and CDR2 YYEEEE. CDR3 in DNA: TGTGCCAGCAGCTTGGGACTAGCGTTGTCGGGGTCCTACGAGCAGTACTTC. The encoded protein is CASSLGLALSGSYEQYF. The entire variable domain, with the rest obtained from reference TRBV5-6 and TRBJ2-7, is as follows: DAGVTQSPTHLIKTRGQQVTLRCSPKSGHDTVSWYQQALGQGPQFIFQYYEEEERQRGNFPDRFSGHQFPNYSSELNVNALLLGDSALYLCASSLGLALSGSYEQYFGPGTRLTVT.

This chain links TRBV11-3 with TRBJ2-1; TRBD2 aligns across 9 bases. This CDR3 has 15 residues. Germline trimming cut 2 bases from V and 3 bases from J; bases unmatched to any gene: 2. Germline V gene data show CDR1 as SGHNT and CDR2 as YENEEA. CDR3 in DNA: TGTGCCAGCAGCTTACGCGGGGGGGACTACAATGAGCAGTTCTTC. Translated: CASSLRGGDYNEQFF. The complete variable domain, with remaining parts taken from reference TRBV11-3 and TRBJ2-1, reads EAGVVQSPRYKIIEKKQPVAFWCNPISGHNTLYWYLQNLGQGPELLIRYENEEAVDDSQLPKDRFSAERLKGVDSTLKIQPAELGDSAVYLCASSLRGGDYNEQFFGPGTRLTVL.

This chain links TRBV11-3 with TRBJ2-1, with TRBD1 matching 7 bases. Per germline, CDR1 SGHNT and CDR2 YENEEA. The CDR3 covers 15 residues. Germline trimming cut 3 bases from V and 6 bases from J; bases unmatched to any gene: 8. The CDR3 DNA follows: TGTGCCAGCAGCTTGAGGGGGCAGGCGGGCAATGAGCAGTTCTTC. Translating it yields CASSLRGQAGNEQFF.

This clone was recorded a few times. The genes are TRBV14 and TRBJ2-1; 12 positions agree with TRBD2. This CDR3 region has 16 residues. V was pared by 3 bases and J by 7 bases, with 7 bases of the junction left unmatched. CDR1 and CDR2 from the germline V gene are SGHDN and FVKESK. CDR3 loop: CASSQRLAGAGNEQFF. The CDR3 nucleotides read TGTGCCAGCAGCCAGCGACTAGCGGGAGCGGGGAATGAGCAGTTCTTC.

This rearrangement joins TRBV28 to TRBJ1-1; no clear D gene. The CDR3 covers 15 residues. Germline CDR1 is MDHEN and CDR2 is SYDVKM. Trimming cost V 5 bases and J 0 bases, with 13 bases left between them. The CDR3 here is CASSLGVLMNTEAFF. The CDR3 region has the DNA TGTGCCAGCAGTCTGGGCGTCCTTATGAACACTGAAGCTTTCTTT. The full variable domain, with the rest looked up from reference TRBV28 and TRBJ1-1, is DVKVTQSSRYLVKRTGEKVFLECVQDMDHENMFWYRQDPGLGLRLIYFSYDVKMKEKGDIPEGYSVSREKKERFSLILESASTNQTSMYLCASSLGVLMNTEAFFGQGTRLTVV.

In DNA, the CDR3 is TGTGCCAGCAGTTTGCCGCCTACTGGAGGAGATACGCAGTATTTT. Amino acids: CASSLPPTGGDTQYF. The gene calls are TRBV28 and TRBJ2-3, with a weak D call TRBD2 (5 bases). This CDR3 has 15 amino acids. Looked up from germline, CDR1 is MDHEN and CDR2 is SYDVKM. V was cut by 3 bases and J by 5 bases, with 15 bases left in between. Variable domain in full (rest from reference TRBV28 and TRBJ2-3): DVKVTQSSRYLVKRTGEKVFLECVQDMDHENMFWYRQDPGLGLRLIYFSYDVKMKEKGDIPEGYSVSREKKERFSLILESASTNQTSMYLCASSLPPTGGDTQYFGPGTRLTVL.

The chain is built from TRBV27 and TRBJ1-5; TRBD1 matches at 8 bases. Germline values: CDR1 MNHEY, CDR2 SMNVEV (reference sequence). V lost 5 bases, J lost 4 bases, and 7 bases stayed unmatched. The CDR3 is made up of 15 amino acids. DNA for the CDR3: TGTGCCAGCAGTGCCCGAGACAGGGGTAATCAGCCCCAGCATTTT. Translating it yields CASSARDRGNQPQHF.

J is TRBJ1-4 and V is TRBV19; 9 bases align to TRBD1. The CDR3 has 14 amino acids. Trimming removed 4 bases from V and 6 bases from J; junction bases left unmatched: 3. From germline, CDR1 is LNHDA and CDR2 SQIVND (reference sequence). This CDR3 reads CASSTRTGDEKLFF. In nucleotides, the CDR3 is TGTGCCAGTAGTACCCGGACAGGGGATGAAAAACTGTTTTTT.

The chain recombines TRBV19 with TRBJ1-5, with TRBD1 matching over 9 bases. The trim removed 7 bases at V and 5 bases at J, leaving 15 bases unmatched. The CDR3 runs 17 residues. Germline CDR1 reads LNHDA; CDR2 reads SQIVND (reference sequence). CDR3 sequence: CASTPIGTGLFDQPQHF. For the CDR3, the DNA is TGTGCCAGTACCCCGATCGGGACAGGGCTTTTCGATCAGCCCCAGCATTTT.

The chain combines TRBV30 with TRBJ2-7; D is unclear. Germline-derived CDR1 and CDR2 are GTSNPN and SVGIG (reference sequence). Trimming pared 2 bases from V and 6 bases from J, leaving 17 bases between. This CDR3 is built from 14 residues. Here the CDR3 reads CAWSKQPRSGEQYF. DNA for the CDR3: TGTGCCTGGAGTAAACAACCTAGAAGTGGCGAGCAGTACTTC.

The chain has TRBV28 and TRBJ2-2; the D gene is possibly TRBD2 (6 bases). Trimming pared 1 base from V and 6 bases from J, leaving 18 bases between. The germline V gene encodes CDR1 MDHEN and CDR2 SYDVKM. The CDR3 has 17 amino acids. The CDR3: CASSLFLGLTGAGELFF. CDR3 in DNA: TGTGCCAGCAGTTTATTCCTGGGCCTAACGGGGGCCGGGGAGCTGTTTTTT. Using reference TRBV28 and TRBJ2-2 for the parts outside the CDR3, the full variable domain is DVKVTQSSRYLVKRTGEKVFLECVQDMDHENMFWYRQDPGLGLRLIYFSYDVKMKEKGDIPEGYSVSREKKERFSLILESASTNQTSMYLCASSLFLGLTGAGELFFGEGSRLTVL.

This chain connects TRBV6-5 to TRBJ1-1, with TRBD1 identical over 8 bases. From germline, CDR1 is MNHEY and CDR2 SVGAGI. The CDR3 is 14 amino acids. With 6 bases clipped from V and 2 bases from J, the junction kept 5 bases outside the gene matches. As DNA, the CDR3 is TGTGCCAGCAGGCCAGGGGGCCGCAACACTGAAGCTTTCTTT. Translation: CASRPGGRNTEAFF.

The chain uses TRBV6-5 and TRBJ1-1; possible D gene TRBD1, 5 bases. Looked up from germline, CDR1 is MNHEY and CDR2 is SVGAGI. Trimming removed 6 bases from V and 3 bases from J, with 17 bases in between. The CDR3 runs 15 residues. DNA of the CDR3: TGTGCCAGCAGCCCTAAACCCCGGGGGTACACTGAAGCTTTCTTT. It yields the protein CASSPKPRGYTEAFF.

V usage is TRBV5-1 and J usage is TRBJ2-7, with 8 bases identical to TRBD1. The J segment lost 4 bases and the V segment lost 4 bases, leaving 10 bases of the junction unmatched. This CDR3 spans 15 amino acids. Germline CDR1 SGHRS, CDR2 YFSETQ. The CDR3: CASSARRGREYEQYF. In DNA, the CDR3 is TGCGCCAGCAGCGCTCGCAGGGGGCGCGAGTACGAGCAGTACTTC.

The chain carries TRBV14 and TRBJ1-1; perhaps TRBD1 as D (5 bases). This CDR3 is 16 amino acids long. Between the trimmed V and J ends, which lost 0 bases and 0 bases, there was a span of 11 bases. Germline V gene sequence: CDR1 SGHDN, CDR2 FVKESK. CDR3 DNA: TGTGCCAGCAGCCAAGATTTGGGGGGAATGAACACTGAAGCTTTCTTT. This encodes CASSQDLGGMNTEAFF.

For the CDR3, the DNA is TGTGCCAGCAGCCCCCCACAGGGAGATACGCAGTATTTT. It yields the protein CASSPPQGDTQYF. The chain couples TRBV7-2 to TRBJ2-3; D might be TRBD1 (6 bases). Germline CDR1 and CDR2: SGHTA and FQGNSA. This CDR3 has 13 amino acids. Trimming cost V 5 bases and J 5 bases, with 11 bases left between them.

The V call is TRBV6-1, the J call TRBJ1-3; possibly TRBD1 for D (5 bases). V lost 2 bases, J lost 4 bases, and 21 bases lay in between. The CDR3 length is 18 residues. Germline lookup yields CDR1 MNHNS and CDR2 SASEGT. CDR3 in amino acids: CASSEKGRERVRGNTIYF. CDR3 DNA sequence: TGTGCCAGCAGTGAAAAAGGCAGGGAAAGGGTGCGCGGAAACACCATATATTTT.

CDR3 DNA: TGTGCCAGCTCACCGGAGTGGCGGGGCAATGAGCAGTTCTTC. Protein: CASSPEWRGNEQFF. The chain employs TRBV18 and TRBJ2-1, with D perhaps matching TRBD2 (6 bases). The length of the CDR3 is 14 residues. V was clipped by 3 bases and J by 6 bases, with 12 bases between them. The V gene's germline CDR1 is KGHSH and CDR2 LQKENI.

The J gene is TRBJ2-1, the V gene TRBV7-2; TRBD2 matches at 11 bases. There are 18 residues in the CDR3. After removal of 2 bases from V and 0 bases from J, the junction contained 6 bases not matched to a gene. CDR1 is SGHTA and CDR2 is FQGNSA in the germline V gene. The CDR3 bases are TGTGCCAGCAGCTTAATGACTAGCGGGGCCAGCTCCTACAATGAGCAGTTCTTC. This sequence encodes CASSLMTSGASSYNEQFF. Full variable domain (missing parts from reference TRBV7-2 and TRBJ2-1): GAGVSQSPSNKVTEKGKDVELRCDPISGHTALYWYRQSLGQGLEFLIYFQGNSAPDKSGLPSDRFSAERTGGSVSTLTIQRTQQEDSAVYLCASSLMTSGASSYNEQFFGPGTRLTVL.

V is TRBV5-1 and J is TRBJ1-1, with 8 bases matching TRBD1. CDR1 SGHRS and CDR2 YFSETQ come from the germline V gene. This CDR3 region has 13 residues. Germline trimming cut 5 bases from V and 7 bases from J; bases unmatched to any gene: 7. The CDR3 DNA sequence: TGCGCCAGCAGGAGGGGACAGGAAAATGAAGCTTTCTTT. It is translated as CASRRGQENEAFF.

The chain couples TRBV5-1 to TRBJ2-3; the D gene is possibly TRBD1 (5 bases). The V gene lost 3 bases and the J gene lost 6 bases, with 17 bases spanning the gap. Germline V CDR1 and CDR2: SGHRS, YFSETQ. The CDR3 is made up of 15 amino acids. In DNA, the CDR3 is TGCGCCAGCAGCTCCAGACAGCAGGGTGGGGATACGCAGTATTTT. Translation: CASSSRQQGGDTQYF.

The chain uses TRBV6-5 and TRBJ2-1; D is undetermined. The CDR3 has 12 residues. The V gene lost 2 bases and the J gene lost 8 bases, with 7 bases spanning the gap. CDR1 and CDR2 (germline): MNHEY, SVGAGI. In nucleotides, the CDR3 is TGTGCCAGCAGTTACGGTCTACATGAGCAGTTCTTC. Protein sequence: CASSYGLHEQFF.

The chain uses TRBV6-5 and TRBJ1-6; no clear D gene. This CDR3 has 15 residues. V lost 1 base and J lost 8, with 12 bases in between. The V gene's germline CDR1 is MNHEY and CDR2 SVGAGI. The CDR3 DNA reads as TGTGCCAGCAGTTACTGGCGGGGTTCAGATTCACCCCTCCACTTT. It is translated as CASSYWRGSDSPLHF.

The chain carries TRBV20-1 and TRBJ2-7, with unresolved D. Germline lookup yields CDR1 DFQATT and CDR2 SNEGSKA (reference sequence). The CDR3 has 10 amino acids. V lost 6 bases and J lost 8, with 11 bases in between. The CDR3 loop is CSATLLQQYF. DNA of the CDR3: TGCAGTGCAACCCTTCTACAGCAGTACTTC.